This TCR beta chain appears in the sequencing data of a study of PD-L1 blockade in urothelial cancer. As to time point: peripheral blood 6 weeks after treatment start. Trimming cost V 4 bases and J 0 bases, with 9 bases left between them. This CDR3 comprises 14 residues. The germline gives CDR1 SGHVS, CDR2 FQNEAQ. Each PCR reaction had synthetic TCR analog templates spiked into it. The data were produced by immunoSEQ multiplex PCR, yet TCRdb's version contains in-frame clones alone and is incomplete. The sample lists some 50,000 clones, approximately 85% occurring once. The chain uses TRBV7-8 and TRBJ2-5; D gene uncertain. The sample consisted of PBMCs, taken around atezolizumab (anti-PD-L1) treatment. This TCR derives from a man over 45 with urothelial cancer. The CDR3 DNA follows: TGTGCCAGCAGCTCCCTGTCCTACCAAGAGACCCAGTACTTC. It codes for CASSSLSYQETQYF.